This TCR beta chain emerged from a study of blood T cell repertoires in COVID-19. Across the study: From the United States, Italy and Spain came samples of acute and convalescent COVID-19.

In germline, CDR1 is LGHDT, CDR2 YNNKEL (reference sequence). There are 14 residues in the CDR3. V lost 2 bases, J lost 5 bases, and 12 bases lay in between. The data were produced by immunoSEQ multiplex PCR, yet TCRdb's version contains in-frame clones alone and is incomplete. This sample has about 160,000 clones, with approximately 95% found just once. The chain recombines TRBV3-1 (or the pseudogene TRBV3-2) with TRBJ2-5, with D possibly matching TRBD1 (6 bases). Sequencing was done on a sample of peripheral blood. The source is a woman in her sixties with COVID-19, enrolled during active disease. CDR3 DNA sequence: TGTGCCAGCAGCCAACTACAGGGCCGGGAGACCCAGTACTTC. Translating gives CASSQLQGRETQYF.